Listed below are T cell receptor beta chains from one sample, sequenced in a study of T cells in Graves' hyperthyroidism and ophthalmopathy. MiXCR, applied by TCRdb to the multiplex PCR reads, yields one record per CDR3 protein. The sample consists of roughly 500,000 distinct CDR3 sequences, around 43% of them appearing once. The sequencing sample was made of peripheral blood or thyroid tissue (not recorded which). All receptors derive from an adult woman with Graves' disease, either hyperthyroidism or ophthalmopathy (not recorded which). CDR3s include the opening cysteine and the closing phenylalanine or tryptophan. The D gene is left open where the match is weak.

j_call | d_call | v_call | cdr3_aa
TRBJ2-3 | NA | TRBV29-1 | CSVVPGASTDTQYF
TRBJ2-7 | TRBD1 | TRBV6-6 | CASKPRDRASYEQYF
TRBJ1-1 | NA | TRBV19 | CASSTALENTEAFF
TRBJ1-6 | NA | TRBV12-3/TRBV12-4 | CASMRYSDSPLHF
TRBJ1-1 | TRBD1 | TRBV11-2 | CASRQQGANTEAFF
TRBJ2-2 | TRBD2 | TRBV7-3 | CASSQGGFVGELFF
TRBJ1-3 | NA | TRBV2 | CASSDGLSGNTIYF
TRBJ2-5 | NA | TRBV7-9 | CASSSLWGQETQYF
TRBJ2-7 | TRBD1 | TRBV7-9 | CASSLEDRFYEQYF
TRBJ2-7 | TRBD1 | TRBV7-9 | CDSTHRGLHSYEQYF
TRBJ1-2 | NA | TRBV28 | CASVRAPSYGYTF
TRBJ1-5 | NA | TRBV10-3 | CAISQAEDSNQPQHF
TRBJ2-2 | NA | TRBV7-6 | CASRTISAEANAGELFF
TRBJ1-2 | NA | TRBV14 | CASSLYQGLDGYTF
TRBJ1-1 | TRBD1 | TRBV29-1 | CSVTGQGGTEAFF
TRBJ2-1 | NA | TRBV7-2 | CASSRGRANEQFF
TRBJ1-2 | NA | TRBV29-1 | CSVEDVTEAGYTF
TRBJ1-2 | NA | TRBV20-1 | CSARLPDHYGYTF
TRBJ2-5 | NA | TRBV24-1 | CATSDRWTQYF
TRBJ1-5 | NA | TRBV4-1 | CASSQTIVPRQLNQPQHF
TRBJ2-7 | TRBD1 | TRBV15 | CATSKTGGAYEQYF
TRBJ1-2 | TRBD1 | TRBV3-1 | CASSPPGQQFYGYTF
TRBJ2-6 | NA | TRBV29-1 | CSVLNAGANVLTF
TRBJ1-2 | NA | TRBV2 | CASNLGSATNYGYTF
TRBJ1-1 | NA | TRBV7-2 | CASSPWRGNTEAFF
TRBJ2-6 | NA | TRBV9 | CASSVGGEAVSGANVLTF
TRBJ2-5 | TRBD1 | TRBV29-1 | CSGVTGPQETQYF
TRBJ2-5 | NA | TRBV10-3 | CAIRWTVELALETQYF
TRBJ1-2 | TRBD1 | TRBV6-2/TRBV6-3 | CASRKPRGQANYGYTF
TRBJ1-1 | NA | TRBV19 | CASSIDGGAEAFF
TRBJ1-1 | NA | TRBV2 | CASSAGQSNTEAFF
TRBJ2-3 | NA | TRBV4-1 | CASSQEFGDTQYF